This T cell receptor beta chain is from a study of shared clonotypes between healthy human individuals (dated by TCRdb to the early 2020s). General notes on the study: The cohort comprised a couple of women and a few men aged 18 to 49 years. For each donor, CD4 naive and CD4 memory were each given three plates, CD8 naive was given two plates, and CD8 memory was given one plate. To estimate repertoire size and how much clonotype sharing occurs between individuals, the study deeply sequenced the blood TCR repertoires of several healthy adults. To increase sequencing depth and limit assay-specific biases, different laboratories used diverse techniques to prepare libraries and sequence TCR repertoires. Between about 0.85 and 9.5 billion PBMCs per donor were obtained by leukapheresis. Overall study outcomes, separate from this receptor: Even with the large sequencing depth, rarefaction of the sorted-subset datasets indicated that sequencing was incomplete. Naive subsets generally had larger estimated clonotype richness than memory subsets did. Because the study included a small number of donors, the genetic and exposure-history diversity represented was limited. Based on pairwise subsampling, the degree of clonotype sharing among donors was expected to be affected by sequencing depth. Across a handful of donors, roughly 5% of naive CD4, roughly 3.3% of naive CD8, around 2.5% of memory CD4, and approximately 0.4% of memory CD8 clonotypes were shared. Compared with non-shared clonotypes, clonotypes shared by all four sorted-subset donors had higher generation probabilities. Sampling was limited to blood, and TCR repertoires in tissue likely differ from TCR repertoires in blood.

Using the deep immunoSEQ assay, TCR CDR3 regions were amplified from genomic DNA by multiplex PCR. For each cell subset, the extracted genomic DNA was distributed evenly across all wells of several immunoSEQ 96-well plates, and each plate served as one replicate. For sorted subsets, each replicate PCR was loaded with roughly 190 ng genomic DNA, equivalent to approximately 27,000 T cell genomes. The purified libraries were quantified using a Qubit 3.0 fluorometer, sized with a Bioanalyzer 2100, and then quantified again using the KAPA Library Quantification kit. Every immunoSEQ 96-well plate was sequenced on a separate single-read 150-cycle Illumina NextSeq 550 flow cell. The authors processed their data as follows. Because the immunoSEQ output held only junctional sequences and lacked quality scores, the filtering could not match the filtering applied to full-length reads. To assign V/J genes and CDR3, sequences were annotated using PyIR, a Python wrapper for IgBLAST v1.9, with IMGT germline references. Reads were removed for weak V/J assignments (E-value above 1e-6), missing CDR3, stop codons, out-of-frame junctions, or ambiguous translated residues. V3J clonotypes were defined by identical inferred V gene, J gene, and CDR3 amino acid sequence. The percentage overlap between two repertoires was calculated by dividing the number of shared unique clonotypes by the size of the smaller repertoire. RTK rarefaction, the Chao1 estimator, and Recon v2.1 estimates of unobserved clonotypes were used to assess repertoire richness. For all TCRbeta clonotypes obtained by the gDNA method from four donors, generation probabilities were computed with OLGA. Here the immuneACCESS table is served through TCRdb, limited to in-frame sequences with V and J called. Missing clones are a known gap in these copies; in checked studies unresolved V genes cover under half, and the rest lacks a known reason. V, J and clone size are taken as reported in that table, and D and trimming were inferred from the DNA itself. Present in this sample are just over 2,000,000 clones, about 95% of which were seen just once. Clones ranked in the top ten supply about 1.1% of the sample.

CD8 naive samples were obtained by positive selection for CCR7 among CD45RO-negative cells, yielding a CD45RA+CCR7+ population from which TemRA cells were excluded. The donors were healthy, HIV-negative adults with no recently reported acute infections or vaccinations. Only Caucasian adults living in Nashville, Tennessee, USA were represented among the donors. After blood collection by leukapheresis, PBMCs were isolated using Ficoll-Histopaque density gradient centrifugation and then cryopreserved in the vapor phase of liquid nitrogen. Analytical flow cytometry was used to check the purity and quantity of every magnetically sorted T cell population. Each sorted fraction had its genomic DNA isolated and then quantified by UV absorbance on a Nanodrop 2000c. Points on this clone: Its antigen is unknown. No much larger clone is present one base from it, and per-base qualities are unavailable.

The TCR sequence derives from a man aged 18 to 35 in good health. The sequenced sample consisted of naive CD8+ T cells sorted from blood. Per the publication, the cell subset or site label means: CD45RA+CCR7+.

The nucleotide sequence is given as TGTGCCAGCGAACCTATGAACACTGAAGCTTTCTTT. This translates into CASEPMNTEAFF. The chain is encoded by TRBV2 joined to TRBJ1-1; the D gene cannot be resolved reliably. The germline V gene sets CDR1 to SNHLY and CDR2 to FYNNEI. V and J lose 8 bases and 0 bases, and a span of 7 bases separates them. From the cysteine through the phenylalanine, the CDR3 covers 12 amino acids. Only the CDR3 region is kept as DNA, spanning 36 bases read in frame from base 1.